Here is one T cell receptor (beta chain) with its context. Its antigen remains unidentified. A read error may produce the germline difference seen at one junction end. The germline V gene has CDR1 MNHEY and CDR2 SMNVEV (reference sequence). The CDR3 sequence is 18 residues long. Each donor's blood draw was approximately 10 milliliters of peripheral blood. Primers used in a second PCR of roughly 7 to 12 cycles were a sample-barcoded 5' primer and a J-beta primer mix. Tagging of each cDNA molecule was performed by a template-switch adaptor with 12 random nucleotides. TCRdb re-called the 5' RACE reads with MiXCR, one entry per CDR3 protein. The sample shows 780,000 or so distinct CDR3 sequences, more than 50% of them seen only once. This record belongs to a study of blood T cells in healthy people across ages. Overall study results and limits: Relative to aged donors, long-lived donors carried more naive CD4+ cells and displayed higher diversity. Changes in expanded clonotypes were possibly confounded, as the CMV status of donors was unknown.

Sequences were obtained from blood. V usage is TRBV27 and J usage is TRBJ2-6; 9 positions match TRBD2. The clonotype originates from a man aged 35 to 55 in good health. As DNA, the CDR3 is TGTGCCTGCAGTCCCCTGGTAGCGGGAGACACTGGGGCCAACGTCCTGACTTTC. Translating gives CACSPLVAGDTGANVLTF.